The 25 T cell receptor beta chains given below trace back to one sample, sequenced in a study of cytomegalovirus exposure and HLA in healthy donors (dated by TCRdb to the late 2010s). Libraries were built with the immunoSEQ multiplex PCR assay. A mixture of 60 forward primers for TCR Vbeta segments and 13 reverse primers for TCR Jbeta segments was used in the multiplex PCR. The source is immuneACCESS, and TCRdb retained only in-frame sequences with V and J called. Part of the clones is not carried over; for the studies checked, unresolved V genes explain less than half of this, and the remainder is unexplained. The sample records fewer than 350,000 clones, 80% to 90% of which are singletons. Approximately 2.4% of the sample is held by the ten biggest clonotypes. Sample: PBMCs. These receptors all come from a young woman in good health and CMV-seronegative.

V and J are TRBV5-8 and TRBJ1-1; the match to TRBD1 covers 10 bases. This CDR3 is built from 17 residues. V shed 4 bases, J shed 5 bases, and the junction held 14 bases outside the gene matches. Germline CDR1 is SGHTS and CDR2 is YDEGEE. The DNA of the CDR3 is TGTGCCAGCAGCCCCGAAGCCGGGACAGGGGTAGTTACTGAAGCTTTCTTT. Translated, it gives CASSPEAGTGVVTEAFF.

V is TRBV14 and J is TRBJ2-7; 10 bases fit TRBD1. CDR1 SGHDN and CDR2 FVKESK come from the germline V gene. CDR3 length: 15 amino acids. V dropped 4 bases and J dropped 4; count of bases not matched to a gene: 7. In nucleotides, the CDR3 is TGTGCCAGCAGCCGGGACAGGGGTCTATTTTACGAGCAGTACTTC. Amino acid sequence: CASSRDRGLFYEQYF.

This chain uses TRBV30 with TRBJ1-3, with unresolved D. The CDR3 spans 13 residues. In germline, CDR1 is GTSNPN, CDR2 SVGIG (reference sequence). The V end was cut by 2 bases, the J end by 0 bases, with 5 bases between. The CDR3 DNA is TGTGCCTGGAGTTCCTTCTCTGGAAACACCATATATTTT. Protein sequence: CAWSSFSGNTIYF.

Only a few counts were recorded for this clone. The chain carries TRBV10-3 and TRBJ2-3; tentatively, D is TRBD2 (6 bases). The germline gives CDR1 ENHRY, CDR2 SYGVKD. Trimming cost V 4 bases and J 1 base, with 12 bases left between them. This CDR3 is 15 amino acids long. CDR3 coding DNA: TGTGCCATCAGTGGGTTATCGGGGGGCACAGATACGCAGTATTTT. Translated: CAISGLSGGTDTQYF.

The chain has TRBV6-4 and TRBJ2-1; TRBD1 agrees at 9 bases. Germline CDR1 reads MRHNA; CDR2 reads SNTAGT. This CDR3 contains 16 residues. Trimming at V came to 0 bases and at J to 2 bases, leaving 2 bases not matched to a gene. CDR3 sequence reads: CASSDSWTGAYNEQFF. Here the CDR3 DNA reads TGTGCCAGCAGTGACTCGTGGACAGGGGCCTACAATGAGCAGTTCTTC.

As for this clone: The sample holds other DNA sequences that translate to the same CDR3. The rearrangement uses TRBV6-1 and TRBJ1-6; D remains unclear. This CDR3 spans 13 amino acids. Between the trimmed V and J ends, which lost 8 bases and 0 bases, there was a span of 5 bases. Germline CDR1 is MNHNS and CDR2 is SASEGT. This CDR3 is CASSSSYNSPLHF. CDR3 DNA: TGTGCCAGCTCGAGCTCCTATAATTCACCCCTCCACTTT.

This clone is a singleton in its sample. The V and J genes are TRBV19 and TRBJ2-1; 7 bases align to TRBD1. This CDR3 region has 15 residues. With 10 bases clipped from V and 0 bases from J, the junction kept 9 bases outside the gene matches. The germline CDR1 and CDR2 sequences are LNHDA and SQIVND (reference sequence). The CDR3 bases are TGTGCCACCATTGATAGACAGGGCTCCTACAATGAGCAGTTCTTC. It codes for CATIDRQGSYNEQFF. Complete variable domain (other parts from reference TRBV19 and TRBJ2-1): DGGITQSPKYLFRKEGQNVTLSCEQNLNHDAMYWYRQDPGQGLRLIYYSQIVNDFQKGDIAEGYSVSREKKESFPLTVTSAQKNPTAFYLCATIDRQGSYNEQFFGPGTRLTVL.

The chain joins TRBV7-9 to TRBJ1-1; 9 positions match TRBD1. The CDR3 is 15 amino acids. The germline V gene has CDR1 SEHNR and CDR2 FQNEAQ (reference sequence). After removal of 1 base from V and 4 bases from J, the junction contained 4 bases not matched to a gene. CDR3 in DNA: TGTGCCAGCAGCTTAGGACAGGGGGTCTTCACTGAAGCTTTCTTT. Its protein product is CASSLGQGVFTEAFF.

The chain couples TRBV7-9 to TRBJ2-1; TRBD2 matches at 8 bases. The CDR3 is 14 amino acids. Germline lookup yields CDR1 SEHNR and CDR2 FQNEAQ (reference sequence). The trim removed 5 bases at V and 5 bases at J, leaving 5 bases unmatched. This CDR3 reads CASSPPGGNNEQFF. The DNA of the CDR3 is TGTGCCAGCAGCCCCCCGGGGGGGAACAATGAGCAGTTCTTC.

The V and J genes are TRBV10-2 and TRBJ1-6, with D hard to call. Germline V CDR1 and CDR2: WSHSY, SAAADI. The CDR3 contains 11 residues. V shed 7 bases and J shed 10 bases, with 8 bases lying between them. CDR3 residues: CASTGGSPLHF. Written as DNA, the CDR3 is TGCGCCAGCACGGGTGGATCACCCCTCCACTTT.

This chain links TRBV5-1 with TRBJ2-5; no reliable D call. The CDR3 has 13 residues. Trimming stripped 0 bases from V and 5 bases from J, with 8 bases between. Germline V gives CDR1 SGHRS, CDR2 YFSETQ. The CDR3 sequence: CASSLVPGETQYF. The CDR3 bases are TGCGCCAGCAGCTTGGTGCCCGGGGAGACCCAGTACTTC.

This clone was detected only once. The chain is built from TRBV18 and TRBJ2-1; D not resolved. This CDR3 is 15 amino acids long. The V end was cut by 1 base, the J end by 0 bases, with 7 bases between. From germline, CDR1 is KGHSH and CDR2 LQKENI. The CDR3 reads CASSPLRSSYNEQFF. In DNA, the CDR3 is TGTGCCAGCTCACCACTCCGGAGCTCCTACAATGAGCAGTTCTTC. Filled out from reference TRBV18 and TRBJ2-1, the complete variable domain reads NAGVMQNPRHLVRRRGQEARLRCSPMKGHSHVYWYRQLPEEGLKFMVYLQKENIIDESGMPKERFSAEFPKEGPSILRIQQVVRGDSAAYFCASSPLRSSYNEQFFGPGTRLTVL.

This chain joins TRBV6-1 and TRBJ2-7; 10 positions match TRBD1. Germline CDR1 is MNHNS and CDR2 is SASEGT. Trimming took 4 bases from V and 0 from J; bases not matched to a gene: 0. CDR3 size: 14 residues. The CDR3 bases are TGTGCCAGCAGTGGACAGGGGGCCTCCTACGAGCAGTACTTC. This encodes CASSGQGASYEQYF.

The V and J genes are TRBV5-6 and TRBJ2-1; D is uncertain. The CDR3 has 16 amino acids. Germline V CDR1 and CDR2: SGHDT, YYEEEE. The V end lost 0 bases, the J end lost 0 bases, and 10 bases lay between the germline ends. In DNA, the CDR3 is TGTGCCAGCAGCTTGGAATGGGCCAGCTCCTACAATGAGCAGTTCTTC. Translating gives CASSLEWASSYNEQFF.

The chain carries TRBV2 and TRBJ2-5; weak D call: TRBD2 (6 bases). This CDR3 contains 18 residues. Germline loops: CDR1 SNHLY, CDR2 FYNNEI. Between the trimmed V and J ends, which lost 6 bases and 2 bases, there was a span of 25 bases. This CDR3 reads CASSQPMFSGDPQETQYF. Here the CDR3 DNA reads TGTGCCAGCAGCCAGCCTATGTTTTCGGGGGACCCACAAGAGACCCAGTACTTC.

The rearrangement joins TRBV5-1 to TRBJ2-5; TRBD2 matches at 7 bases. The CDR3 has 15 amino acids. CDR1 and CDR2 (germline): SGHRS, YFSETQ. V shed 0 bases and J 9 bases; nucleotides not matched to a gene: 11. The CDR3 bases are TGCGCCAGCAGCTTGGCTCCCGGGGGGTCCCCGGCCCAGTACTTC. It is translated as CASSLAPGGSPAQYF.

This clone has just a few counts. CDR3 in DNA: TGTGCCAGCAGCTCACAGTGGGGAGGTGGCGAAGAGCAGTTCTTC. Its protein is CASSSQWGGGEEQFF. The chain carries TRBV7-2 and TRBJ2-1; weak D call: TRBD2 (6 bases). Germline V gives CDR1 SGHTA, CDR2 FQGNSA. The V end lost 4 bases, the J end lost 10 bases, and 20 bases lay between the germline ends. The CDR3 totals 15 residues.

The chain uses TRBV5-4 and TRBJ2-7; 8 bases are a match to TRBD1. After removal of 0 bases from V and 4 bases from J, the junction contained 6 bases not matched to a gene. Germline V CDR1 and CDR2: SGHNT, YYREEE (reference sequence). The CDR3 loop spans 15 amino acids. This CDR3 reads CASSLAAGGIYEQYF. CDR3 coding DNA: TGTGCCAGCAGCTTGGCCGCAGGGGGCATATACGAGCAGTACTTC.

The chain uses TRBV7-9 and TRBJ1-1; unclear D gene. The CDR3 has 13 amino acids. V lost 3 bases and J 1 base, leaving 6 bases between the germline ends. Germline V CDR1 and CDR2: SEHNR, FQNEAQ (reference sequence). The CDR3 DNA reads as TGTGCCAGCAGCTTCAGTACGAACACTGAAGCTTTCTTT. It codes for CASSFSTNTEAFF.

This chain uses TRBV19 with TRBJ1-1; a possible D gene is TRBD1 (6 bases). Germline V lookup: CDR1 LNHDA, CDR2 SQIVND (reference sequence). Deletions cut 4 bases from V and 11 bases from J, with 26 bases between. The CDR3 loop spans 16 amino acids. CDR3 bases: TGTGCCAGTAGTAAAAACCCCTCTGTCGACAGGTTAAAGGCTTTCTTT. It specifies CASSKNPSVDRLKAFF.

The chain has TRBV5-1 and TRBJ2-3; 12 positions match TRBD1. The CDR3 spans 16 residues. Losses at the gene ends were 3 bases for V and 3 bases for J; bases not matched to a gene: 5. Per the germline V gene, CDR1 is SGHRS and CDR2 is YFSETQ. The CDR3 DNA follows: TGCGCCAGCAGCTACCGGGACAGGGGGCTTACAGATACGCAGTATTTT. Its translation: CASSYRDRGLTDTQYF.

The chain is built from TRBV6-1 and TRBJ1-1, with D unresolved. Trimming took 3 bases from V and 3 from J, leaving 8 bases between them. Germline loops: CDR1 MNHNS, CDR2 SASEGT. This CDR3 has 13 amino acids. CDR3 coding DNA: TGTGCCAGCAGTGAGCGAGAGTACACTGAAGCTTTCTTT. It specifies CASSEREYTEAFF.

This clone is a singleton in its sample. The gene calls are TRBV11-3 and TRBJ2-3; 10 bases line up with TRBD2. Trimming removed 5 bases from V and 2 bases from J; junction bases left unmatched: 4. The germline CDR1 and CDR2 sequences are SGHNT and YENEEA. CDR3 length: 15 amino acids. The CDR3 spells CASSPSGGVTDTQYF. CDR3 bases: TGTGCCAGCAGCCCGAGCGGGGGGGTCACAGATACGCAGTATTTT. The full variable domain, its missing parts supplied by reference TRBV11-3 and TRBJ2-3, is EAGVVQSPRYKIIEKKQPVAFWCNPISGHNTLYWYLQNLGQGPELLIRYENEEAVDDSQLPKDRFSAERLKGVDSTLKIQPAELGDSAVYLCASSPSGGVTDTQYFGPGTRLTVL.

The chain links TRBV7-6 to TRBJ2-7, with D perhaps matching TRBD2 (5 bases). Trimming took 1 base from V and 0 from J, leaving 13 bases between them. CDR3 length: 16 residues. Germline V gene data show CDR1 as SGHVS and CDR2 as FNYEAQ. The CDR3 sequence is CASSLGEGASSYEQYF. The CDR3 bases are TGTGCCAGCAGCTTAGGCGAGGGTGCGAGCTCCTACGAGCAGTACTTC.

This rearrangement joins TRBV27 to TRBJ1-5, with D maybe TRBD1 (5 bases). This CDR3 is built from 13 residues. Trimming took 3 bases from V and 6 from J, leaving 9 bases between them. Germline lookup yields CDR1 MNHEY and CDR2 SMNVEV (reference sequence). The CDR3 protein is CASSFLGAQPQHF. The CDR3 DNA follows: TGTGCCAGCAGTTTCTTAGGGGCTCAGCCCCAGCATTTT.